A single sample is the source of the 2 T cell receptor beta chains below, sequenced in a study of blood T cell repertoires in COVID-19. Sequencing was performed with immunoSEQ multiplex PCR; in TCRdb, only in-frame clones are kept and a portion is missing. Here the sample spans 300,000 to 350,000 clones, around 90% being singletons. The sequencing input was peripheral blood. The receptors stem from a woman aged 25 to 39 with COVID-19, enrolled during active disease.

This rearrangement joins TRBV3-1 (or the pseudogene TRBV3-2) to TRBJ1-6, with TRBD1 identical over 8 bases. The V segment lost 5 bases and the J segment 10 bases; nucleotides outside the gene matches: 7. Germline CDR1 reads LGHDT; CDR2 reads YNNKEL (reference sequence). The CDR3 is made up of 14 amino acids. The CDR3 coding sequence is TGTGCCAGCAGCGCCCGACAGGGGAGGTCACCCCTCCACTTT. Protein: CASSARQGRSPLHF.

The genes are TRBV28 and TRBJ1-2, with 8 positions matching TRBD1. V shed 5 bases, J shed 8 bases, and the junction held 7 bases outside the gene matches. CDR1 and CDR2 (germline): MDHEN, SYDVKM. The CDR3 length is 13 residues. CDR3 residues: CASSLTDREGYTF. As DNA, the CDR3 is TGTGCCAGCAGTCTGACGGACAGGGAAGGCTACACCTTC.